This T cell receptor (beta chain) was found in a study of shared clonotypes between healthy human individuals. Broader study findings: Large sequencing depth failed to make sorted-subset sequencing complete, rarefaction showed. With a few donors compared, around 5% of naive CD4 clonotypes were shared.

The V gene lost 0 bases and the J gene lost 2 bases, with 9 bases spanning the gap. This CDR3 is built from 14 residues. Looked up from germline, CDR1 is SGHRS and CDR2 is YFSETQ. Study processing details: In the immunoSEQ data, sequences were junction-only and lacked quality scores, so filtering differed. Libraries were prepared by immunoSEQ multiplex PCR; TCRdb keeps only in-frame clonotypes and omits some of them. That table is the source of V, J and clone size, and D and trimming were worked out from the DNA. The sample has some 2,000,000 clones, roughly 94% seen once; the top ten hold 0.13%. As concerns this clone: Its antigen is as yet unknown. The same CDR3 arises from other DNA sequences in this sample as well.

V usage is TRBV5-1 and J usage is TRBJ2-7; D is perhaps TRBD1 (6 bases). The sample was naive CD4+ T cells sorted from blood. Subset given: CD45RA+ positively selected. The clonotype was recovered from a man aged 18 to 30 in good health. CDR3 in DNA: TGCGCCAGCAGCTTGGAAGGACAGACCTACGAGCAGTACTTC. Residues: CASSLEGQTYEQYF.